The 21 T cell receptor beta chains below were found in one sample sequenced in a study of beta chain features in type 1 diabetes. Regarding the study as a whole: All four CD4+ subsets from Type 1 diabetes patients carried moderately but significantly shorter TCRB CDR3s.

These receptors are not linked to any known antigen. Every bit of the isolated RNA underwent reverse transcription, so sequencing read expressed TCRB transcripts. Assay: immunoSEQ multiplex PCR; the TCRdb copy retains only in-frame clones and omits some. The sample comprises 350,000 to 400,000 clones, roughly an eighth of which are singletons, and 0.0095% to 0.011% rests with the top ten. Sample: naive CD4+ T cells from blood. The source of these receptors is a young woman with type 1 diabetes.

This chain joins TRBV29-1 and TRBJ2-1; D not resolved. This CDR3 contains 10 residues. Deletions cut 5 bases from V and 7 bases from J, with 6 bases between. Germline values: CDR1 SQVTM, CDR2 ANQGSEA. Here the CDR3 DNA reads TGCAGCGTTTTAGAGAATGAGCAGTTCTTC. Translation gives CSVLENEQFF.

Of note for this clone: Different DNA sequences within this sample yield the same CDR3. The chain is built from TRBV5-1 and TRBJ2-5; 7 nucleotides line up with TRBD1. Unmatched junction bases numbered 3, after V lost 2 bases and J lost 2 bases. The CDR3 runs 14 residues. Germline V lookup: CDR1 SGHRS, CDR2 YFSETQ. The CDR3 loop is CASSLAGGQETQYF. The CDR3 DNA reads TGCGCCAGCAGCTTAGCAGGGGGACAAGAGACCCAGTACTTC. The variable domain in full, completed from reference TRBV5-1 and TRBJ2-5, reads KAGVTQTPRYLIKTRGQQVTLSCSPISGHRSVSWYQQTPGQGLQFLFEYFSETQRNKGNFPGRFSGRQFSNSRSEMNVSTLELGDSALYLCASSLAGGQETQYFGPGTRLLVL.

The rearrangement links TRBV19 to TRBJ2-1; D gene uncertain. Trimming cost V 7 bases and J 0 bases, with 7 bases left between them. CDR1 is LNHDA, CDR2 SQIVND, per germline (reference sequence). The CDR3 contains 13 residues. CDR3 residues: CASMAASYNEQFF. CDR3 in DNA: TGTGCCAGTATGGCGGCCTCCTACAATGAGCAGTTCTTC.

This chain links TRBV7-9 with TRBJ2-3; 11 bases align to TRBD2. CDR3 length: 17 residues. Trimming at V came to 3 bases and at J to 5 bases, leaving 10 bases not matched to a gene. Germline V gene data show CDR1 as SEHNR and CDR2 as FQNEAQ (reference sequence). CDR3 in amino acids: CASSFTLAGGQGDTQYF. In nucleotides, the CDR3 is TGTGCCAGCAGCTTTACCTTAGCGGGAGGGCAAGGAGATACGCAGTATTTT.

This clone was observed a handful of times. The V and J genes are TRBV30 and TRBJ2-2; D not resolved. Germline lookup yields CDR1 GTSNPN and CDR2 SVGIG (reference sequence). The V end lost 4 bases, the J end lost 6 bases, and 18 bases lay between the germline ends. The CDR3 contains 15 residues. The CDR3 here is CAWTSSTRVAGELFF. As DNA, the CDR3 is TGTGCCTGGACCAGTAGCACTCGTGTCGCCGGGGAGCTGTTTTTT. The full variable domain, rest sourced from reference TRBV30 and TRBJ2-2, is SQTIHQWPATLVQPVGSPLSLECTVEGTSNPNLYWYRQAAGRGLQLLFYSVGIGQISSEVPQNLSASRPQDRQFILSSKKLLLSDSGFYLCAWTSSTRVAGELFFGEGSRLTVL.

The gene calls are TRBV4-1 and TRBJ2-7; TRBD2 might be the D (6 bases). The V end lost 1 base, the J end lost 5 bases, and 12 bases lay between the germline ends. This CDR3 comprises 14 residues. Germline CDR1 reads MGHRA; CDR2 reads YSYEKL. The CDR3 nucleotides are TGCGCCAGCAGCCAAGCCGGGAGCACCAACGAGCAGTACTTC. Translation: CASSQAGSTNEQYF.

This clone was recorded a few times. The gene calls are TRBV11-2 and TRBJ1-1; 7 bases align to TRBD1. After removal of 4 bases from V and 11 bases from J, the junction contained 13 bases not matched to a gene. The CDR3 runs to 14 residues. In germline, CDR1 is SGHAT, CDR2 FQNNGV. This chain's CDR3 is CASSWSGRRGDAFF. CDR3 in DNA: TGTGCCAGCAGCTGGTCTGGACGCAGGGGGGACGCTTTCTTT.

The chain recombines TRBV4-3 with TRBJ1-1, with TRBD1 matching over 7 bases. V shed 8 bases, J shed 11 bases, and the junction held 14 bases outside the gene matches. The CDR3 runs 13 residues. Germline V lookup: CDR1 LGHNA, CDR2 YSLEER. CDR3 DNA sequence: TGCGCCAGCTCTACGACAGGGTCCCTGGAGGCTTTCTTT. Translated, it gives CASSTTGSLEAFF.

This clone showed up just a few times. The chain joins TRBV10-3 to TRBJ2-7; D is unclear. The ends were cut back, 3 bases at V and 4 bases at J, with 4 bases in the middle. Germline V lookup: CDR1 ENHRY, CDR2 SYGVKD. The CDR3 contains 11 residues. CDR3 sequence reads: CAISDPYEQYF. CDR3 DNA sequence: TGTGCCATCAGTGACCCTTACGAGCAGTACTTC.

This chain links TRBV19 with TRBJ1-5; TRBD1 matches at 7 bases. Looked up from germline, CDR1 is LNHDA and CDR2 is SQIVND (reference sequence). V lost 8 bases to trimming and J lost 9 bases; unmatched junction nucleotides: 7. CDR3 size: 12 residues. The CDR3 DNA is TGTGCCAGTGGGGACAGCGCGGGGCCCCAGCATTTT. This codes for CASGDSAGPQHF.

This clone appeared a few times. The chain recombines TRBV5-1 with TRBJ1-1; D is perhaps TRBD1 (6 bases). CDR1 and CDR2 from the germline V gene are SGHRS and YFSETQ. CDR3 length equals 14 residues. Trimming left V 7 bases short and J 1 base short, with 14 bases between. The CDR3 bases are TGCGCCAGCGGAACGGGGGGCGGGAACACTGAAGCTTTCTTT. Protein: CASGTGGGNTEAFF.

The chain employs TRBV9 and TRBJ2-1, with 11 bases identical to TRBD1. The CDR3 covers 16 residues. Unmatched junction bases numbered 10, after V lost 7 bases and J lost 4 bases. The V gene's germline CDR1 is SGDLS and CDR2 YYNGEE. Here the CDR3 DNA reads TGTGCCAGCGGGAAAGGGGGGACAGGGGGATACAATGAGCAGTTCTTC. It specifies CASGKGGTGGYNEQFF.

The rearrangement uses TRBV6-6 and TRBJ2-4; weak D call: TRBD1 (6 bases). There are 16 residues in the CDR3. Trimming took off 5 bases at V and 2 bases at J, with 16 bases between the two ends. CDR1 MNHNY and CDR2 SVGAGI come from the germline V gene (reference sequence). The CDR3 reads CASSPPTGLSKNIQYF. The CDR3 coding sequence is TGTGCCAGCAGTCCTCCGACAGGCCTCTCCAAAAACATTCAGTACTTC.

This clone was counted a few times. The genes are TRBV5-1 and TRBJ2-1, with D possibly being TRBD2 (5 bases). The CDR3 totals 14 residues. Germline V gene sequence: CDR1 SGHRS, CDR2 YFSETQ. Trimming pared 0 bases from V and 8 bases from J, leaving 12 bases between. As DNA, the CDR3 is TGCGCCAGCAGCTTGGCGGCCGGGAATTATGAGCAGTTCTTC. Its protein is CASSLAAGNYEQFF.

This clone occurred a few times. V usage is TRBV9 and J usage is TRBJ1-2; the D is unclear. The germline V gene has CDR1 SGDLS and CDR2 YYNGEE. V lost 0 bases and J 2 bases, leaving 11 bases between the germline ends. The CDR3 contains 15 residues. CDR3 nucleotides: TGTGCCAGCAGCGTAGGCGGCCCCCAGAACTATGGCTACACCTTC. Translated: CASSVGGPQNYGYTF.

The chain joins TRBV7-9 to TRBJ1-6, with a tentative D call TRBD1 (6 bases). Looked up from germline, CDR1 is SEHNR and CDR2 is FQNEAQ (reference sequence). CDR3 length equals 15 residues. Deletions cut 5 bases from V and 7 bases from J, with 15 bases between. CDR3 amino acids: CASSPPGQENSPLHF. DNA of the CDR3: TGTGCCAGCAGCCCGCCGGGACAAGAAAATTCACCCCTCCACTTT.

The chain joins TRBV7-9 to TRBJ1-5, with a weak D call TRBD1 (6 bases). CDR3 size: 13 residues. Trimming shortened V by 3 bases and J by 5 bases, and 8 bases separated the two germline ends. Germline V gene lookup returns CDR1 SEHNR and CDR2 FQNEAQ (reference sequence). CDR3 amino acids: CASSLNRDQPQHF. CDR3 sequence (DNA): TGTGCCAGCAGCTTGAACAGGGATCAGCCCCAGCATTTT.

The V and J genes are TRBV7-2 and TRBJ2-1, with D possibly matching TRBD2 (6 bases). CDR1 is SGHTA and CDR2 is FQGNSA in the germline V gene. This CDR3 has 16 residues. The germline V and J ends were trimmed by 1 base and 2 bases, with 12 bases remaining between them. The CDR3 DNA follows: TGTGCCAGCAGCTTAGGTGCGGGGAGGACCTACAATGAGCAGTTCTTC. This translates into CASSLGAGRTYNEQFF.

This clone has just a few counts. V and J are TRBV29-1 and TRBJ2-1; possibly TRBD1 for D (6 bases). From germline, CDR1 is SQVTM and CDR2 ANQGSEA. Trimming took 1 base from V and 7 from J, leaving 11 bases between them. This CDR3 is 13 amino acids long. The CDR3: CSVEGSQGNEQFF. The CDR3 DNA reads as TGCAGCGTTGAAGGTAGTCAGGGGAATGAGCAGTTCTTC.

The V and J genes are TRBV28 and TRBJ2-2; D is ambiguous. Trimming left V 7 bases short and J 4 bases short, with 10 bases between. This CDR3 contains 13 residues. CDR1 and CDR2 from the germline V gene are MDHEN and SYDVKM. The CDR3 region is CASTNSGTGELFF. In nucleotides, the CDR3 is TGTGCCAGCACCAACTCGGGCACCGGGGAGCTGTTTTTT.

For the CDR3, the DNA is TGTGCCAGCAGTGACCCGACAGGACCCGGCTACGAGCAGTACTTC. It specifies CASSDPTGPGYEQYF. V is TRBV6-1 and J is TRBJ2-7; possible D gene TRBD1, 6 bases. With 3 bases removed from V and 3 bases from J, the gap between germline ends came to 15 bases. This CDR3 has 15 residues. Germline lookup yields CDR1 MNHNS and CDR2 SASEGT.